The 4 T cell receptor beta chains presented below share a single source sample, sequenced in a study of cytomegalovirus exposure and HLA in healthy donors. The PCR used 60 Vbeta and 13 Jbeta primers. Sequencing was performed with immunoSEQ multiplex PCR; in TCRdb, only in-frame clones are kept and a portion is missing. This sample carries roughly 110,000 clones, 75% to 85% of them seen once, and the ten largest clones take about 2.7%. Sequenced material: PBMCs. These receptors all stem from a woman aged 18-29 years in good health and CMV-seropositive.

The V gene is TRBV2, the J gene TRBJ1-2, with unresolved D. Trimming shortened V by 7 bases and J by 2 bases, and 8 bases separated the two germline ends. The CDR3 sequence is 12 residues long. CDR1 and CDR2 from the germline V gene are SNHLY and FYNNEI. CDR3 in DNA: TGTGCCAGCAATGGACTGAACTATGGCTACACCTTC. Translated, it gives CASNGLNYGYTF.

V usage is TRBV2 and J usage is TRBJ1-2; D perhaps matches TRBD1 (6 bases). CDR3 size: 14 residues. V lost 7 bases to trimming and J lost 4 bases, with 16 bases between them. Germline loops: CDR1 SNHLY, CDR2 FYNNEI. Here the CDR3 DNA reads TGTGCCAGCACCGAGGGTCGGGGGGCCTATGGCTACACCTTC. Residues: CASTEGRGAYGYTF. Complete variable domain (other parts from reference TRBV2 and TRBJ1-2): EPEVTQTPSHQVTQMGQEVILRCVPISNHLYFYWYRQILGQKVEFLVSFYNNEISEKSEIFDDQFSVERPDGSNFTLKIRSTKLEDSAMYFCASTEGRGAYGYTFGSGTRLTVV.

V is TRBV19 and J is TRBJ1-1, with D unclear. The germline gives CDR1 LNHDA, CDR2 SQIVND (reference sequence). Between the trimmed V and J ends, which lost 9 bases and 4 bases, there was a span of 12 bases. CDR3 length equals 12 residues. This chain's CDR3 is CASEGRTTEAFF. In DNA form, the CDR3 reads TGTGCCAGCGAGGGAAGGACCACTGAAGCTTTCTTT.

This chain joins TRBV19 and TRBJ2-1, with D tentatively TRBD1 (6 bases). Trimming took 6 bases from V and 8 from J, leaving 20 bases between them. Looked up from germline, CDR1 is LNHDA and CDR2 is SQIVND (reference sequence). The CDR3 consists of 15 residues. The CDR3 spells CASRDRGRLFDEQFF. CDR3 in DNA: TGTGCCAGTAGGGACAGAGGTCGCCTGTTCGATGAGCAGTTCTTC.